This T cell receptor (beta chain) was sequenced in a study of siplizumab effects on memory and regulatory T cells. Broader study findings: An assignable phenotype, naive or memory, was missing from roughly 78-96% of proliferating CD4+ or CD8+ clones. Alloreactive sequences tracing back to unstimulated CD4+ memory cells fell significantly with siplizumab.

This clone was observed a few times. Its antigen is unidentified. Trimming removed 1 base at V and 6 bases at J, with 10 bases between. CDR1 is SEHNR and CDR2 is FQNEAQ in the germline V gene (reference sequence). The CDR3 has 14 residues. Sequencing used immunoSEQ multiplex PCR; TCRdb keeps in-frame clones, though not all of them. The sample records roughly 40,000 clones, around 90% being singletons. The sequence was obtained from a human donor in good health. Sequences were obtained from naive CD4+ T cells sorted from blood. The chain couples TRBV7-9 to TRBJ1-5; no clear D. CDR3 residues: CASSLGGRTQPQHF. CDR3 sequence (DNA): TGTGCCAGCAGCTTAGGTGGGCGGACTCAGCCCCAGCATTTT.